This T cell receptor beta chain was identified during a study of a mutant IDH1 vaccine in newly diagnosed glioma. This sample's time point: week 23, last vaccination. A single vaccine dose contained 300 ug of mutant IDH1 20-mer peptide, and topical imiquimod was used with it. The CDR3 sequence is 15 residues long. Trimming removed 4 bases at V and 10 bases at J, with 17 bases between. CDR1 and CDR2 from the germline V gene are LGHNA and YSLEER. To note about this clone: What it binds is not known.

The assay was immunoSEQ multiplex PCR, and TCRdb's table has in-frame clones only and misses some. The sample lists approximately 60,000 clones, 81% occurring once. The V gene is TRBV4-3, the J gene TRBJ1-6; D is perhaps TRBD1 (5 bases). This TCR was sampled from a woman in her 40s with glioma. Some clones in this sample may be carry-over from other donors' samples. The specimen was PBMCs, collected from a glioma patient whose treatment included an IDH1 peptide vaccine. The CDR3 coding sequence is TGCGCCAGCAGCCCAGTGGGGGGACTTAACTCACCCCTCCACTTT. Translation: CASSPVGGLNSPLHF.